This record concerns one T cell receptor (beta chain) sequence. Its antigen is as yet unknown. The entry originates in a study of shared clonotypes between healthy human individuals. Study in general: A donor's plate count was three for CD4 naive and three for CD4 memory; CD8 naive had two and CD8 memory one. Study observations and caveats: Larger richness was generally estimated for naive than memory subsets.

Nashville, Tennessee was home to all donors, each a Caucasian adult. In the authors' methods: Without quality scores, immunoSEQ junctional reads could not be filtered like full-length reads. TCRdb keeps only in-frame clones here, not all; method: immunoSEQ multiplex PCR. V, J and clone size derive from that table, while D and trimming were established from the DNA sequence. Of some 980,000 clones listed, approximately 76% are singletons. Per the germline V gene, CDR1 is SGDLS and CDR2 is YYNGEE. CDR3 length equals 16 residues. With 0 bases removed from V and 6 bases from J, the gap between germline ends came to 15 bases.

The chain joins TRBV9 to TRBJ2-2; D is unclear. The source material was memory CD4+ T cells sorted from blood. The subset: CD45RA-negative fraction. This clonotype was obtained from a man younger than 35 in good health. CDR3 in amino acids: CASSVGADFRSGELFF. CDR3 DNA sequence: TGTGCCAGCAGCGTAGGGGCAGATTTTCGGTCCGGGGAGCTGTTTTTT.